Following are 20 T cell receptor beta chains from one sample sequenced in a study of blood T cell repertoires in COVID-19. Sequenced by immunoSEQ multiplex PCR; TCRdb stores in-frame clones only, minus some. The data contain under 150,000 clones, about 88% of them seen just once; the ten biggest clones take up more than 7%. Sequenced sample: peripheral blood. These receptor sequences come from a woman between 65 and 79 years old who had recovered from COVID-19.

In regard to this clone: Other DNA sequences in this sample translate to the same CDR3. V gene TRBV5-4 combines with J gene TRBJ2-6; no clear D gene. The germline CDR1 and CDR2 sequences are SGHNT and YYREEE (reference sequence). The CDR3 consists of 15 residues. Trimming left V 3 bases short and J 1 base short, with 8 bases between. For the CDR3, the DNA is TGTGCCAGCAGCTACTCCTTTTCTGGGGCCAACGTCCTGACTTTC. Amino acids: CASSYSFSGANVLTF.

The chain employs TRBV5-1 and TRBJ2-3, with 8 bases aligning to TRBD2. The CDR3 extends over 16 amino acids. From germline, CDR1 is SGHRS and CDR2 YFSETQ. The V and J ends lost 4 bases and 6 bases, in that order; junction bases with no gene match: 13. The DNA of the CDR3 is TGCGCCAGCAGCCTCCGGGGAGCGGGGGCCGTGGATACGCAGTATTTT. Protein: CASSLRGAGAVDTQYF.

The genes are TRBV29-1 and TRBJ2-6; D is unresolved. The CDR3 is made up of 12 amino acids. Trimming shortened V by 5 bases and J by 1 base, and 3 bases separated the two germline ends. The germline gives CDR1 SQVTM, CDR2 ANQGSEA. This CDR3 reads CSVRSGANVLTF. In nucleotides, the CDR3 is TGCAGCGTTCGTTCTGGGGCCAACGTCCTGACTTTC.

The V call is TRBV30, the J call TRBJ1-4; TRBD1 matches 10 bases. J gave up 7 bases and V 5 bases, and 13 bases lay outside the gene matches. CDR1 is GTSNPN, CDR2 SVGIG, per germline (reference sequence). This CDR3 is 16 amino acids long. The CDR3 DNA sequence: TGTGCCTGGGGGCCTAAACCGGGACAGGGGACTGAAAAACTGTTTTTT. Protein product: CAWGPKPGQGTEKLFF. Together with reference TRBV30 and TRBJ1-4, the CDR3 gives the full variable domain: SQTIHQWPATLVQPVGSPLSLECTVEGTSNPNLYWYRQAAGRGLQLLFYSVGIGQISSEVPQNLSASRPQDRQFILSSKKLLLSDSGFYLCAWGPKPGQGTEKLFFGSGTQLSVL.

V and J are TRBV2 and TRBJ1-1; D may be TRBD1 (5 bases). The germline V gene has CDR1 SNHLY and CDR2 FYNNEI. V gave up 6 bases and J gave up 2 bases, with 25 bases separating them. This CDR3 spans 18 amino acids. The CDR3 coding sequence is TGTGCCAGCAGCTACGACAGAGACCAACCTTCTATCAACACTGAAGCTTTCTTT. This encodes CASSYDRDQPSINTEAFF.

On this clone: Other DNA sequences in the same sample also yield this CDR3. The chain is built from TRBV2 and TRBJ1-1, with TRBD1 identical over 7 bases. This CDR3 region has 13 residues. CDR1 is SNHLY and CDR2 is FYNNEI in the germline V gene. V shed 8 bases and J 2 bases; nucleotides not matched to a gene: 5. The CDR3 is CASSRDSNTEAFF. The CDR3 bases are TGTGCCAGCTCCCGGGACAGTAACACTGAAGCTTTCTTT.

V gene TRBV9 combines with J gene TRBJ2-6; no definite D call. The CDR3 has 15 residues. Trimming removed 4 bases at V and 0 bases at J, with 8 bases between. Germline CDR1 SGDLS, CDR2 YYNGEE. The CDR3 DNA reads as TGTGCCAGCAGCATATTACACTCTGGGGCCAACGTCCTGACTTTC. Protein product: CASSILHSGANVLTF.

The chain couples TRBV4-2 to TRBJ2-3, with a tentative D call TRBD2 (6 bases). Germline values: CDR1 LGHNA, CDR2 YNFKEQ. The CDR3 sequence is 18 residues long. V was clipped by 4 bases and J by 1 base, with 21 bases between them. For the CDR3, the DNA is TGTGCCAGCAGCCCCGGACTAACCGCCCCGCACGGCACAGATACGCAGTATTTT. Amino acids: CASSPGLTAPHGTDTQYF.

V and J are TRBV19 and TRBJ1-2, with 7 bases that match TRBD1. This CDR3 is built from 17 residues. The V segment lost 5 bases and the J segment 8 bases; nucleotides outside the gene matches: 20. CDR1 and CDR2 from the germline V gene are LNHDA and SQIVND (reference sequence). CDR3 in amino acids: CASSRPRDSDVSRGYTF. The CDR3 DNA is TGTGCCAGTAGTCGCCCCCGGGACAGCGACGTCTCCAGGGGCTACACCTTC.

The V gene is TRBV5-7, the J gene TRBJ2-7; D perhaps matches TRBD2 (6 bases). TRBV5-7 is an ORF for which the function is uncertain. The V end lost 2 bases, the J end lost 2 bases, and 14 bases lay between the germline ends. This CDR3 is 15 amino acids long. The CDR3 here is CASSFRRDLTYEQYF. In nucleotides, the CDR3 is TGTGCCAGCAGCTTCCGGCGGGACCTAACCTACGAGCAGTACTTC.

CDR3 loop: CASSLLEADYGYTF. The CDR3, as DNA: TGTGCCAGCAGCTTGCTTGAGGCTGACTATGGCTACACCTTC. The V call is TRBV5-6, the J call TRBJ1-2; no clear D gene. Trimming pared 1 base from V and 3 bases from J, leaving 10 bases between. Germline lookup yields CDR1 SGHDT and CDR2 YYEEEE. The CDR3 contains 14 residues.

CDR3 DNA sequence: TGCGCCAGCAGCATCGGGACAGGGGGCACCGGGGAGCTGTTTTTT. Protein product: CASSIGTGGTGELFF. The chain employs TRBV5-1 and TRBJ2-2, with 11 bases fitting TRBD1. Per the germline V gene, CDR1 is SGHRS and CDR2 is YFSETQ. This CDR3 has 15 amino acids. V was pared by 4 bases and J by 4 bases, with 3 bases of the junction left unmatched.

The chain carries TRBV28 and TRBJ1-5; 7 bases line up with TRBD1. The V segment lost 6 bases and the J segment 2 bases; nucleotides outside the gene matches: 10. The CDR3 sequence is 16 residues long. Germline V gives CDR1 MDHEN, CDR2 SYDVKM. CDR3 sequence reads: CASRTAYQGGNQPQHF. CDR3 in DNA: TGTGCCAGCAGGACAGCTTACCAGGGGGGCAATCAGCCCCAGCATTTT.

The chain recombines TRBV10-3 with TRBJ2-1; D uncertain. Germline CDR1 reads ENHRY; CDR2 reads SYGVKD. There are 11 residues in the CDR3. Deletions cut 11 bases from V and 5 bases from J, with 10 bases between. In DNA form, the CDR3 reads TGTGCCTCCGGCGGAAACAATGAGCAGTTCTTC. Residues: CASGGNNEQFF.

Only a few counts were recorded for this clone. The J gene is TRBJ1-4, the V gene TRBV9; TRBD1 matches 8 bases. Per germline, CDR1 SGDLS and CDR2 YYNGEE. This CDR3 has 14 amino acids. With 3 bases clipped from V and 5 bases from J, the junction kept 3 bases outside the gene matches. The chain's CDR3 is CASSAQGGNEKLFF. As DNA, the CDR3 is TGTGCCAGCAGCGCACAGGGGGGGAATGAAAAACTGTTTTTT.

V gene TRBV7-2 combines with J gene TRBJ2-5; D unclear. Germline values: CDR1 SGHTA, CDR2 FQGNSA. The CDR3 contains 12 residues. The V gene lost 5 bases and the J gene lost 5 bases, with 9 bases spanning the gap. CDR3 in amino acids: CASSHYAETQYF. The CDR3 DNA reads as TGTGCCAGCAGCCACTACGCGGAGACCCAGTACTTC.

The rearrangement links TRBV11-2 to TRBJ2-1; TRBD2 agrees at 12 bases. CDR3 length: 15 residues. The trim removed 6 bases at V and 8 bases at J, leaving 8 bases unmatched. Germline V CDR1 and CDR2: SGHAT, FQNNGV. The CDR3 region has the DNA TGTGCCAGCAGTTTGACTAGCGGGAGTTACGATGAGCAGTTCTTC. Residues: CASSLTSGSYDEQFF.

This chain uses TRBV28 with TRBJ1-1; possible D gene TRBD1, 5 bases. The V gene lost 8 bases and the J gene lost 3 bases, with 10 bases spanning the gap. CDR3 length: 12 amino acids. Per germline, CDR1 MDHEN and CDR2 SYDVKM. As DNA, the CDR3 is TGTGCCAGCCGGGGGGGGGACACTGAAGCTTTCTTT. It encodes CASRGGDTEAFF.

This clone was seen more than once but under ten times. The chain employs TRBV19 and TRBJ1-1; 8 positions match TRBD1. The CDR3 totals 20 residues. The V gene end was trimmed by 0 bases and the J gene end by 0 bases; junction bases not matched to a gene: 15. CDR1 is LNHDA and CDR2 is SQIVND in the germline V gene (reference sequence). CDR3 amino acids: CASSIDPTGVNVWLNTEAFF. The DNA of the CDR3 is TGTGCCAGTAGTATAGACCCGACAGGGGTTAACGTTTGGTTGAACACTGAAGCTTTCTTT.

In this sample, this clone turned up once. The gene calls are TRBV6-5 and TRBJ2-7, with 8 bases that match TRBD1. With V trimmed by 6 bases and J by 0 bases, 7 bases remained unmatched. This CDR3 contains 15 residues. CDR1 MNHEY and CDR2 SVGAGI come from the germline V gene. CDR3 sequence reads: CASSPRQGLSYEQYF. The DNA of the CDR3 is TGTGCCAGCAGCCCGCGACAGGGGCTCTCCTACGAGCAGTACTTC.